The 19 T cell receptor beta chains below all came from one sample that was sequenced in a study of patients and donors after allogeneic stem cell transplantation (dated by TCRdb to 2020 to 2021). Receptor amplification or capture employed RT-PCR. The listed sequencing device is NextSeq 550. TCRdb reanalyzed the raw reads on its own, using fastp at Q25 for trimming and MiXCR for clone calling, and kept in-frame beta chains. Rows are unified per CDR3 protein, each entry keeping the most common DNA and genes. This sample holds 150,000 to 250,000 distinct CDR3 sequences; around two fifths were observed only once. The ten largest clones add up to 25% to 35% of the sample. What was sequenced was blood, either unsorted or a sorted T cell fraction (not recorded which). The source is a human donor who was either an allogeneic HSCT recipient or a stem cell or donor lymphocyte infusion donor (not recorded which). It is not recorded whose cells these are; they may come from a transplant donor.

In this sample, this clonotype turned up a few times. The V gene is TRBV12-5, the J gene TRBJ2-1; 8 nucleotides align to TRBD1. The V segment lost 0 bases and the J segment 8 bases; nucleotides outside the gene matches: 9. The germline V gene has CDR1 LGHNT and CDR2 FRNRAP. The CDR3 is made up of 16 amino acids. The CDR3 reads CASGLVLGTGTHEQFF. The CDR3 nucleotides are TGTGCTAGTGGTTTGGTACTTGGGACAGGTACCCATGAGCAGTTCTTC.

This clonotype appeared a few times. The rearrangement joins TRBV9 to TRBJ1-1, with TRBD1 matching 9 bases. The germline gives CDR1 SGDLS, CDR2 YYNGEE. This CDR3 comprises 15 residues. V shed 4 bases and J 4 bases; nucleotides not matched to a gene: 8. This CDR3 reads CASSPPGQGFTEAFF. The CDR3 DNA reads as TGTGCCAGCAGCCCCCCGGGACAGGGTTTCACTGAAGCTTTCTTT.

The genes are TRBV20-1 and TRBJ1-1; the D gene is possibly TRBD1 (6 bases). The CDR3 sequence is 14 residues long. V dropped 0 bases and J dropped 3 bases, with 11 bases sitting between them. Germline CDR1 reads DFQATT; CDR2 reads SNEGSKA (reference sequence). The CDR3 DNA reads TGCAGTGCTAGAGATAAAGGGGGATACACTGAAGCTTTCTTT. Translation: CSARDKGGYTEAFF.

The V call is TRBV7-2, the J call TRBJ1-1; D is unclear. Germline values: CDR1 SGHTA, CDR2 FQGNSA. V dropped 6 bases and J dropped 1 base, with 12 bases sitting between them. The CDR3 loop spans 14 amino acids. The CDR3 DNA follows: TGTGCCAGCAGTCCTAACACACAGAACACTGAAGCTTTCTTT. It specifies CASSPNTQNTEAFF.

A few counts support this clonotype. This rearrangement joins TRBV6-2 or TRBV6-3 to TRBJ2-7, with D perhaps assigned TRBD1 or TRBD2 (5 bases each). Germline V gives CDR1 MNHEY, CDR2 SVGEGT. This CDR3 spans 16 amino acids. Trimming shortened V by 4 bases and J by 1 base, and 17 bases separated the two germline ends. As DNA, the CDR3 is TGTGCCAGCAGTTCGAATTTCCCCGGGACGTCCTACGAGCAGTACTTC. It is translated as CASSSNFPGTSYEQYF.

This chain joins TRBV5-1 and TRBJ2-1; 10 bases map to TRBD1. This CDR3 contains 13 residues. With V trimmed by 1 base and J by 14 bases, 6 bases remained unmatched. The V gene's germline CDR1 is SGHRS and CDR2 YFSETQ. CDR3 in amino acids: CASSLNPGTGEFF. The CDR3 nucleotides are TGCGCCAGCAGCTTGAATCCCGGGACAGGGGAGTTCTTC.

This clonotype was seen a few times. V and J are TRBV29-1 and TRBJ2-1; 7 bases fit TRBD1. V shed 7 bases, J shed 0 bases, and the junction held 9 bases outside the gene matches. Germline V lookup: CDR1 SQVTM, CDR2 ANQGSEA. The CDR3 consists of 15 residues. As DNA, the CDR3 is TGCAGCGCTGACACTCCAGGGGGCTCCTACAATGAGCAGTTCTTC. Its translation is CSADTPGGSYNEQFF.

This clonotype has more than one count but fewer than ten. This chain joins TRBV4-2 and TRBJ1-1; TRBD1 might be the D (6 bases). This CDR3 has 17 amino acids. V lost 2 bases and J 1 base, leaving 17 bases between the germline ends. Germline V gene lookup returns CDR1 LGHNA and CDR2 YNFKEQ. The CDR3 coding sequence is TGTGCCAGCAGCCAAAATAACAGGGATATGTGGAACACTGAAGCTTTCTTT. Translating it yields CASSQNNRDMWNTEAFF.

This rearrangement joins TRBV7-8 to TRBJ1-6; no firm D call. Between the trimmed V and J ends, which lost 2 bases and 7 bases, there was a span of 9 bases. Germline lookup yields CDR1 SGHVS and CDR2 FQNEAQ. This CDR3 comprises 14 residues. For the CDR3, the DNA is TGTGCCAGCAGCTTACTCAGGTTAAATTCACCCCTCCACTTT. Translated: CASSLLRLNSPLHF.

V usage is TRBV30 and J usage is TRBJ2-5; 8 bases are shared with TRBD2. The CDR3 loop spans 14 amino acids. CDR1 and CDR2 (germline): GTSNPN, SVGIG (reference sequence). Written as DNA, the CDR3 is TGTGCGCGGGGGGCAGCAGAACACCAAGAGACCCAGTACTTC. As protein: CARGAAEHQETQYF.

The J gene is TRBJ1-2, the V gene TRBV12-3 or TRBV12-4; perhaps TRBD1 as D (6 bases). V lost 5 bases and J 4 bases, leaving 17 bases between the germline ends. This CDR3 has 15 amino acids. The CDR3 nucleotides read TGTGCCAGCAGTACGTACAGGGCTGGGGCCTATGGCTACACCTTC. Translated: CASSTYRAGAYGYTF.

This clonotype was counted a few times. This chain connects TRBV12-3 or TRBV12-4 to TRBJ2-1, with D uncertain. V was cut by 3 bases and J by 6 bases, with 12 bases left in between. The CDR3 totals 14 residues. CDR3 bases: TGTGCCAGCAGTTTTGGTAGTAAGGGCAATGAGCAGTTCTTC. Its translation: CASSFGSKGNEQFF.

This clonotype showed up just a few times. V is TRBV12-3 or TRBV12-4 and J is TRBJ1-2; maybe TRBD1 (5 bases). V lost 7 bases, J lost 5 bases, and 20 bases lay in between. CDR3 length equals 15 residues. The CDR3 protein is CASTRDGSYLYGYTF. The DNA for the CDR3 is TGTGCCAGCACCCGGGACGGATCTTATTTGTATGGCTACACCTTC.

This clonotype appeared a few times. The chain recombines TRBV6-5 with TRBJ1-5; D remains ambiguous. Per the germline V gene, CDR1 is MNHEY and CDR2 is SVGAGI. This CDR3 has 15 residues. Trimming left V 6 bases short and J 1 base short, with 13 bases between. CDR3 region: CASRIGVSSNQPQHF. The CDR3 DNA reads as TGTGCCAGCAGAATCGGGGTGAGCAGCAATCAGCCCCAGCATTTT.

The CDR3 here is CASSFLSRDSRYNEQFF. The DNA of the CDR3 is TGTGCCAGCAGTTTTTTAAGCCGGGACTCCCGCTACAATGAGCAGTTCTTC. This chain connects TRBV12-3 or TRBV12-4 to TRBJ2-1, with D tentatively TRBD2 (6 bases). Trimming removed 3 bases at V and 3 bases at J, with 18 bases between. The CDR3 spans 17 residues.

This clonotype was observed a handful of times. The chain carries TRBV11-2 and TRBJ1-1; no clear D. Germline V gives CDR1 SGHAT, CDR2 FQNNGV. V was clipped by 2 bases and J by 8 bases, with 9 bases between them. This CDR3 contains 12 residues. CDR3 nucleotides: TGTGCCAGCAGCTTACCGACACCCGAAGCTTTCTTT. Protein: CASSLPTPEAFF.

The chain combines TRBV12-3 or TRBV12-4 with TRBJ2-1; 7 bases fit TRBD2. The CDR3 is 16 amino acids. Trimming took 3 bases from V and 0 from J; bases not matched to a gene: 5. The CDR3 bases are TGTGCCAGCAGTTTCCCGGGGGGTATCTCCTACAATGAGCAGTTCTTC. This sequence encodes CASSFPGGISYNEQFF.

This chain uses TRBV6-5 with TRBJ2-2; no reliable D call. V was shortened by 6 bases and J by 6 bases, with 8 bases between the two germline ends. Germline-derived CDR1 and CDR2 are MNHEY and SVGAGI. The CDR3 runs to 12 residues. The CDR3 coding sequence is TGTGCCAGCAGCTTTTACCCCGGGGAGCTGTTTTTT. Translation: CASSFYPGELFF.

This sequence joins TRBV7-2 and TRBJ2-3; unclear D gene. Trimming removed 1 base from V and 6 bases from J, with 5 bases in between. CDR3 size: 12 residues. Looked up from germline, CDR1 is SGHTA and CDR2 is FQGNSA. The CDR3 sequence: CASSLDSDTQYF. The CDR3 bases are TGTGCCAGCAGCTTAGACTCGGATACGCAGTATTTT.